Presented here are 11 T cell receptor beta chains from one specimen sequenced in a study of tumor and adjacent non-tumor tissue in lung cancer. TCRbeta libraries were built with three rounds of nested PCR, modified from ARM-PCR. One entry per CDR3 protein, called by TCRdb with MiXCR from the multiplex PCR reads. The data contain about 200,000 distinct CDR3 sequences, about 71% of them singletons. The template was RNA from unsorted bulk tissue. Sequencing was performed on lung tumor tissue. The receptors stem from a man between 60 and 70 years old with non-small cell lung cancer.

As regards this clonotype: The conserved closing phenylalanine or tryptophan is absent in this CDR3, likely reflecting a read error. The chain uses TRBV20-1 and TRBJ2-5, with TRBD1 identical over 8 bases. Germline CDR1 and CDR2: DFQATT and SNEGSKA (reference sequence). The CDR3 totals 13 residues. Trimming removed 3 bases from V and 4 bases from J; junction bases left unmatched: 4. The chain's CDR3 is CSASLGQGETQYI. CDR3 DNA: TGCAGTGCTAGCCTCGGACAGGGAGAGACCCAGTACATC.

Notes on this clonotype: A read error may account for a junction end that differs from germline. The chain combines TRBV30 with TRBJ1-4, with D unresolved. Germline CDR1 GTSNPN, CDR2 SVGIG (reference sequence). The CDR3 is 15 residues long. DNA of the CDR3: TGTGCCTGGACCCTGTACGAAAAGGGAGGTGAAAAACTGTTTTTC. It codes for CAWTLYEKGGEKLFF.

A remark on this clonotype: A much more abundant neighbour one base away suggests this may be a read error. The CDR3 sequence is CSGVDRYNQPQHF. CDR3 nucleotide sequence: TGCAGTGGCGTCGACAGATACAATCAGCCCCAGCATTTT. This sequence joins TRBV20-1 and TRBJ1-5; D perhaps matches TRBD1 (5 bases). Germline V CDR1 and CDR2: DFQATT, SNEGSKA (reference sequence). Trimming pared 7 bases from V and 3 bases from J, leaving 13 bases between. CDR3 size: 13 residues.

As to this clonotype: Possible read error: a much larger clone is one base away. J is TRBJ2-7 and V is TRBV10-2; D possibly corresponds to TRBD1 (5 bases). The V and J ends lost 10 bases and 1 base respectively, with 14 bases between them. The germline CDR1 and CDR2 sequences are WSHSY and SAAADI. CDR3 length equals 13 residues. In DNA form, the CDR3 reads TGCGCCAACAGGAACCAGGTTTCCTACGAGCAGTACTTC. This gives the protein CANRNQVSYEQYF.

CDR3 sequence: CASSQSPGTGDSPLHF. CDR3 DNA sequence: TGTGCCAGCAGCCAATCTCCCGGGACAGGGGATTCACCCCTCCACTTT. The V and J genes are TRBV4-2 and TRBJ1-6; TRBD1 matches at 10 bases. V trimming: 2 bases; J trimming: 8 bases; junction bases outside the gene matches: 6. The germline gives CDR1 LGHNA, CDR2 YNFKEQ. The CDR3 spans 16 residues.

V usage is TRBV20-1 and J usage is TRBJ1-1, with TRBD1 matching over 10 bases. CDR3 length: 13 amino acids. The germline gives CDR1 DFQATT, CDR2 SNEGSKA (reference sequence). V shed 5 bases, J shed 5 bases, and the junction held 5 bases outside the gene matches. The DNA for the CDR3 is TGCAGTGCTGCCGGGACAGGGGAAACTGAAGCTTTCTTT. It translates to CSAAGTGETEAFF.

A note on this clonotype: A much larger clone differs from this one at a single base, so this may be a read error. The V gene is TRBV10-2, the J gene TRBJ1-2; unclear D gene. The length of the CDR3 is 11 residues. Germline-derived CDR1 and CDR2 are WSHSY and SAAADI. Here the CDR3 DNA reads TGCGCCAGCAACAGCGACTATGGCTACATCTTC. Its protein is CASNSDYGYIF.

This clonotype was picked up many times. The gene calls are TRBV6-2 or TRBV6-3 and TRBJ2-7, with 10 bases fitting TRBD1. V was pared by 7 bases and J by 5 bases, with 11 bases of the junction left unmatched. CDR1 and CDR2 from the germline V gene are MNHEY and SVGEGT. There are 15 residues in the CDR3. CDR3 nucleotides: TGTGCCAGCACCTTCGGATCCGGGACAGGGGACGAGCAGTACTTC. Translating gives CASTFGSGTGDEQYF.

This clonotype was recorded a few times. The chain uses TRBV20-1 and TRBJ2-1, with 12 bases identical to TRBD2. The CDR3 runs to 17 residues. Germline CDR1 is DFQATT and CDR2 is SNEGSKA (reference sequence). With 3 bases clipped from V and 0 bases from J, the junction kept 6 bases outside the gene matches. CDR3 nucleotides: TGCAGTGCTAGTGGCAAGACTAGCGGGAGCTCCTACAATGAGCAGTTCTTC. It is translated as CSASGKTSGSSYNEQFF.

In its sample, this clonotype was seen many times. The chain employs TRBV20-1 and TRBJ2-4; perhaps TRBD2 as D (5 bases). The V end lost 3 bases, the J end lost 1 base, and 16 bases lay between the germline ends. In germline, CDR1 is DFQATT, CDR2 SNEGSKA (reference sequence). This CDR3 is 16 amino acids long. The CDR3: CSARKLLTGAKNIQYF. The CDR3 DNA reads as TGCAGTGCTAGGAAACTGCTAACGGGGGCCAAAAACATTCAGTACTTC.

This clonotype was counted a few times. The chain's CDR3 is CSARDLAGADIQYF. The CDR3 region has the DNA TGCAGTGCTAGAGACCTAGCGGGAGCGGACATTCAGTACTTC. The V gene is TRBV20-1, the J gene TRBJ2-4; 10 bases agree with TRBD2. The CDR3 is 14 residues long. With V trimmed by 0 bases and J by 8 bases, 4 bases remained unmatched. Germline V gene data show CDR1 as DFQATT and CDR2 as SNEGSKA (reference sequence).